These 24 T cell receptor beta chains share one sample of origin, sequenced in a study of regulatory T cells in long-lasting Graves disease. Time point specified: newly diagnosed GD, antithyroid drugs for less than 3 months. PBMC-derived RNA was used for the TCR library. Construction of TCR beta libraries relied on iRepertoire HTBI primers and on Arm-PCR targeting CDR3 regions. TCRdb re-called the multiplex PCR reads through MiXCR, storing one row per CDR3 protein. The sample carries 540,000 or so distinct CDR3 sequences, less than 15% recorded once. The sample was also linked to a second study, of T cells in Graves' hyperthyroidism and ophthalmopathy.

The sequenced sample was peripheral blood mononuclear cells (PBMCs), obtained at new diagnosis, from a patient treated with antithyroid drugs. These receptors all stem from a man aged 25-45 years with Graves disease.

This clonotype was picked up many times. The chain joins TRBV27 to TRBJ2-7, with D tentatively TRBD1 (5 bases). CDR1 is MNHEY, CDR2 SMNVEV, per germline (reference sequence). This CDR3 spans 15 amino acids. V gave up 0 bases and J gave up 4 bases, with 13 bases separating them. The chain's CDR3 is CASSLSWGYQYEQYF. The CDR3 DNA follows: TGTGCCAGCAGTTTATCCTGGGGCTACCAATACGAGCAGTACTTC.

This clonotype was picked up many times. The chain joins TRBV15 to TRBJ1-2, with D possibly being TRBD1 (6 bases). The germline CDR1 and CDR2 sequences are LNHNV and YYDKDF (reference sequence). The CDR3 loop spans 16 amino acids. With 0 bases removed from V and 8 bases from J, the gap between germline ends came to 19 bases. The DNA of the CDR3 is TGTGCCACCAGCAGAGATCATAGCGGGGGGCGAGGCGGCTACACCTTC. Its translation is CATSRDHSGGRGGYTF.

As for this clonotype: One end of the junction fails to match germline, which may point to a read error. The V gene is TRBV12-3 or TRBV12-4, the J gene TRBJ2-6, with D unclear. CDR3 length equals 12 residues. CDR3 coding DNA: TGTGTCAGCACGGGTGGGGCCAACGTCCTGACTTTC. Its translation is CVSTGGANVLTF.

At least ten counts were recorded for this clonotype. The genes are TRBV10-3 and TRBJ1-2; the match to TRBD1 covers 11 bases. The ends lost 9 bases at V and 6 bases at J; junction bases unmatched: 9. CDR1 and CDR2 (germline): ENHRY, SYGVKD. The CDR3 has 14 amino acids. CDR3 sequence reads: CAINELDRGHGYTF. CDR3 bases: TGTGCCATTAATGAATTGGACAGGGGGCATGGCTACACCTTC.

This clonotype was picked up a small number of times. The V gene is TRBV15, the J gene TRBJ2-7, with 8 nucleotides matching TRBD1. The CDR3 has 13 residues. V trimming: 4 bases; J trimming: 3 bases; junction bases outside the gene matches: 2. CDR1 is LNHNV and CDR2 is YYDKDF in the germline V gene (reference sequence). CDR3 sequence reads: CATSTGQDYEQYF. The CDR3 nucleotides read TGTGCCACCAGCACGGGACAGGACTACGAGCAGTACTTC. The full variable domain, completed using reference TRBV15 and TRBJ2-7, is DAMVIQNPRYQVTQFGKPVTLSCSQTLNHNVMYWYQQKSSQAPKLLFHYYDKDFNNEADTPDNFQSRRPNTSFCFLDIRSPGLGDTAMYLCATSTGQDYEQYFGPGTRLTVT.

This clonotype has ten or more counts. The chain has TRBV2 and TRBJ1-2; tentatively, D is TRBD1 (5 bases). The CDR3 consists of 13 residues. The germline V gene encodes CDR1 SNHLY and CDR2 FYNNEI. V was clipped by 8 bases and J by 7 bases, with 17 bases between them. The CDR3 loop is CASAPQGLGGYTF. DNA for the CDR3: TGTGCCAGCGCCCCCCAGGGATTGGGTGGCTACACCTTC.

This clonotype was detected a few times. One junction end disagrees with the germline gene, perhaps due to a read error. V and J are TRBV2 and TRBJ2-7; D is possibly TRBD1 (6 bases). CDR3 length: 22 residues. In germline, CDR1 is SNHLY, CDR2 FYNNEI. The CDR3 here is CASTFPEEGSVGRTVLTYERYF. In nucleotides, the CDR3 is TGTGCCAGCACCTTCCCCGAAGAAGGCTCTGTGGGGCGGACAGTACTCACCTACGAGCGGTACTTC.

This clonotype came up a few times. CDR3 bases: TGTGCCAGTAGTATGGTAGGGGAGACTGGAAACACCATATATTTT. It translates to CASSMVGETGNTIYF. The V gene is TRBV19, the J gene TRBJ1-3; perhaps TRBD1 as D (5 bases). V gave up 3 bases and J gave up 2 bases, with 11 bases separating them. The CDR3 sequence is 15 residues long. CDR1 and CDR2 (germline): LNHDA, SQIVND (reference sequence).

This clonotype was found many times. The J gene is TRBJ1-5, the V gene TRBV29-1, with D perhaps matching TRBD1 (5 bases). Trimming cost V 4 bases and J 3 bases, with 10 bases left between them. The germline V gene has CDR1 SQVTM and CDR2 ANQGSEA. There are 13 residues in the CDR3. Written as DNA, the CDR3 is TGCAGCGTTGCCGACAGCGACAATCAGCCCCAGCATTTT. It codes for CSVADSDNQPQHF. The variable domain in full, completed from reference TRBV29-1 and TRBJ1-5, reads SAVISQKPSRDICQRGTSLTIQCQVDSQVTMMFWYRQQPGQSLTLIATANQGSEATYESGFVIDKFPISRPNLTFSTLTVSNMSPEDSSIYLCSVADSDNQPQHFGDGTRLSIL.

The chain links TRBV20-1 to TRBJ2-7; D is unclear. V was clipped by 3 bases and J by 4 bases, with 10 bases between them. The CDR3 length is 12 residues. Germline assignment: CDR1 DFQATT and CDR2 SNEGSKA (reference sequence). The CDR3, as DNA: TGCAGTGCTAGGGCGATGACATACGAGCAGTACTTC. This codes for CSARAMTYEQYF.

For this clonotype: A read error is the likely source, as a far larger clone sits one nucleotide away. V is TRBV12-3 or TRBV12-4 and J is TRBJ2-3, with a possible D match to TRBD1 (5 bases). The better agreement between TRBJ1-1 and the DNA end casts doubt on the J call. The CDR3 has 12 amino acids. CDR3 sequence reads: CANSSGLTEAFF. The CDR3 nucleotides read TGTGCCAACAGTTCAGGGCTAACTGAAGCTTTCTTT.

This clonotype was seen many times. The chain joins TRBV29-1 to TRBJ2-5; 9 positions agree with TRBD1. Germline V gene lookup returns CDR1 SQVTM and CDR2 ANQGSEA. The CDR3 is made up of 12 amino acids. V gave up 6 bases and J gave up 7 bases; unmatched junction bases: 6. The CDR3, as DNA: TGCAGCGTGGGGGGACAGGGCGGGACCCAGTACTTC. It translates to CSVGGQGGTQYF.

With respect to this clonotype: The DNA is omitted, as the CDR3 cannot be located on it reliably, and the CDR3 follows TCRdb's listing. The J gene is TRBJ2-1, the V gene TRBV30; TRBD1, as called in the table, went unchecked against the DNA. The germline V gene encodes CDR1 GTSNPN and CDR2 SVGIG (reference sequence). The length of the CDR3 is 12 amino acids, counting both ends. CDR3 sequence reads: CAWGQGSTLPFF.

Many counts were recorded for this clonotype. The chain links TRBV10-3 to TRBJ1-6; 7 bases match TRBD1. This CDR3 is 15 amino acids long. Germline CDR1 reads ENHRY; CDR2 reads SYGVKD. V lost 6 bases to trimming and J lost 6 bases; unmatched junction nucleotides: 8. The CDR3 coding sequence is TGTGCCATCAGCCGACAGGGTAGAGGTAATTCACCCCTCCACTTT. Translating it yields CAISRQGRGNSPLHF.

V usage is TRBV20-1 and J usage is TRBJ2-3, with TRBD2 matching 14 bases. The length of the CDR3 is 17 residues. CDR1 and CDR2 from the germline V gene are DFQATT and SNEGSKA (reference sequence). The CDR3 sequence: CSAGGLGTSGREDTQYF. The DNA for the CDR3 is TGCAGCGCTGGGGGCCTAGGGACTAGCGGGAGAGAGGATACGCAGTATTTT.

This clonotype was counted ten times or more. This chain uses TRBV20-1 with TRBJ2-7, with 10 bases that match TRBD2. The CDR3 length is 15 residues. Per germline, CDR1 DFQATT and CDR2 SNEGSKA (reference sequence). The V and J ends lost 6 bases and 1 base, in that order; junction bases with no gene match: 9. The CDR3 nucleotides are TGCAGTGCCCCCCAAGGACTAGCGGCTTCCTACGAGCAGTACTTC. It yields the protein CSAPQGLAASYEQYF.

This clonotype was counted many times. The chain uses TRBV6-1 and TRBJ2-1; 9 positions agree with TRBD1. Germline V gene data show CDR1 as MNHNS and CDR2 as SASEGT. The length of the CDR3 is 14 residues. J lost 5 bases, V lost 6 bases, and 5 bases had no gene match. The CDR3 bases are TGTGCCAGCAGCGGACAGGGGTACAACAATGAGCAGTTCTTC. Translating it yields CASSGQGYNNEQFF.

The chain carries TRBV3-1 and TRBJ2-1; no reliable D call. Trimming cost V 0 bases and J 14 bases, with 17 bases left between them. Germline values: CDR1 LGHDT, CDR2 YNNKEL (reference sequence). The CDR3 consists of 14 residues. The DNA of the CDR3 is TGTGCCAGCAGCCAAGACTGGTCTGTTGGACGGGAGTTCTTC. This codes for CASSQDWSVGREFF.

This clonotype was seen more than once but under ten times. The chain has TRBV20-1 and TRBJ2-5; no firm D call. Trimming removed 0 bases from V and 5 bases from J, with 10 bases in between. Germline CDR1 reads DFQATT; CDR2 reads SNEGSKA (reference sequence). There are 13 residues in the CDR3. The CDR3 nucleotides are TGCAGTGCTAGAGAAACAATAGGGGAGACCCAGTACTTC. Protein sequence: CSARETIGETQYF.

There are many counts of this clonotype. The CDR3 DNA reads TGCAGTGCCCTTCCCCACCTACTAGCGGGGTACGATGAGCAGTTCTTC. Its protein product is CSALPHLLAGYDEQFF. This chain links TRBV20-1 with TRBJ2-1, with 10 bases lining up with TRBD2. V dropped 6 bases and J dropped 8; count of bases not matched to a gene: 16. Germline CDR1 reads DFQATT; CDR2 reads SNEGSKA (reference sequence). The length of the CDR3 is 16 residues.

This chain links TRBV19 with TRBJ2-6, with D unclear. Trimming pared 5 bases from V and 2 bases from J, leaving 10 bases between. Germline V gene lookup returns CDR1 LNHDA and CDR2 SQIVND (reference sequence). The CDR3 has 15 amino acids. CDR3: CASSLMPAGANVLTF. The CDR3 nucleotides are TGTGCCAGTAGTCTCATGCCGGCTGGGGCCAACGTCCTGACTTTC.

This clonotype came up many times. The chain couples TRBV7-2 to TRBJ2-7, with D unclear. Trimming took off 2 bases at V and 3 bases at J, with 17 bases between the two ends. CDR1 and CDR2 (germline): SGHTA, FQGNSA. The CDR3 runs 16 residues. In DNA, the CDR3 is TGTGCCAGCAGCTTAATGGGTGGTTTAGGGTTCTACGAGCAGTACTTC. Protein: CASSLMGGLGFYEQYF.

This clonotype occurred many times. V and J are TRBV20-1 and TRBJ2-7; tentatively, D is TRBD1 or TRBD2 (6 bases each). CDR3 length: 13 residues. V lost 5 bases, J lost 1 base, and 12 bases lay in between. Germline V CDR1 and CDR2: DFQATT, SNEGSKA (reference sequence). The CDR3 protein is CSAGTGTSYEQYF. For the CDR3, the DNA is TGCAGTGCTGGTACAGGGACTTCCTACGAGCAGTACTTC.

This clonotype was seen a few times. The chain carries TRBV29-1 and TRBJ2-1; D uncertain. The germline CDR1 and CDR2 sequences are SQVTM and ANQGSEA. V lost 3 bases and J lost 12, with 3 bases in between. The CDR3 has 8 amino acids. As DNA, the CDR3 is TGCAGCGTTGATGTGCAGTTCTTC. Protein product: CSVDVQFF.